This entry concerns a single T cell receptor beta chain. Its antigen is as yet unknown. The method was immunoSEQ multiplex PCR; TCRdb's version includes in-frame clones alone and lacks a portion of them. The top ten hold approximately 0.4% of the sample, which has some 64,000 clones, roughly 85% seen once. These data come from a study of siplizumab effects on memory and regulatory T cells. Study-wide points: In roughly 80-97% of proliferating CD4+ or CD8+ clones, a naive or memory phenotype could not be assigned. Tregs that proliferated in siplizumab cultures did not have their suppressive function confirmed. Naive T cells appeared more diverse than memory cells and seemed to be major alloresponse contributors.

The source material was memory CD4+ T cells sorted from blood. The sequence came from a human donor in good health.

CDR3 coding DNA: TGTGCCAGCAGTACGGACAGGGGGGGCACTGAAGCTTTCTTT. Its translation is CASSTDRGGTEAFF. The genes are TRBV6-1 and TRBJ1-1; 10 bases line up with TRBD1. Germline V lookup: CDR1 MNHNS, CDR2 SASEGT. The CDR3 length is 14 residues. The V gene end was trimmed by 5 bases and the J gene end by 4 bases; junction bases not matched to a gene: 4.